This T cell receptor beta chain is from a study of blood T cell repertoires in COVID-19. For the study at large: T cells, B-cell-depleted T cells, or PBMCs supplied cDNA or gDNA.

The CDR3 consists of 14 residues. V shed 4 bases and J shed 2 bases, with 8 bases lying between them. Germline V lookup: CDR1 WSHSY, CDR2 SAAADI. As originally analysed: Counts of nucleated cells, estimated from reference gene primer amplification, were obtained. The method was immunoSEQ multiplex PCR; TCRdb's version includes in-frame clones alone and lacks a portion of them. That table furnishes V, J and clone size, whereas the DNA furnished D and trimming. The table shows just over 90,000 clones, with roughly 79% occurring only once. The sequence was collected from a human donor in a cohort sampled during active COVID-19. The sequenced sample consisted of peripheral blood. The chain employs TRBV10-2 and TRBJ2-2; D remains unclear. Here the CDR3 DNA reads TGCGCCAGCAGTGCCAGGTTTAACACCGGGGAGCTGTTTTTT. It translates to CASSARFNTGELFF.